This T cell receptor beta chain was obtained from a study of human T cells and chemical hapten exposure. Across the whole study: Small differences in pooled library volume mainly drove the variation in TCR yields per sample.

There are many counts of this clonotype. What the library attached to individual cDNA molecules were unique molecular identifiers. Original analysis: There were a median of around 100,000 TCRs per sample, with a range from roughly 23,224 to 690,600. From the 5' RACE reads, TCRdb called clonotypes with MiXCR, one entry per CDR3 protein. The V and J calls follow TCRdb's processing rather than the paper's. The data contain tens of thousands of distinct CDR3 sequences, about 7.7% of them singletons. Unfractionated whole blood was the source of the extracted total RNA. Germline lookup yields CDR1 MGHRA and CDR2 YSYEKL. The CDR3 runs 16 residues. J gave up 4 bases and V 0 bases, and 7 bases lay outside the gene matches.

The genes are TRBV4-1 and TRBJ2-3, with TRBD2 matching over 7 bases. This TCR came from a male donor in good health. The CDR3 bases are TGCGCCAGCAGCCAAGATGGCCTAGCGGAGGCAGATACGCAGTATTTT. This sequence encodes CASSQDGLAEADTQYF.